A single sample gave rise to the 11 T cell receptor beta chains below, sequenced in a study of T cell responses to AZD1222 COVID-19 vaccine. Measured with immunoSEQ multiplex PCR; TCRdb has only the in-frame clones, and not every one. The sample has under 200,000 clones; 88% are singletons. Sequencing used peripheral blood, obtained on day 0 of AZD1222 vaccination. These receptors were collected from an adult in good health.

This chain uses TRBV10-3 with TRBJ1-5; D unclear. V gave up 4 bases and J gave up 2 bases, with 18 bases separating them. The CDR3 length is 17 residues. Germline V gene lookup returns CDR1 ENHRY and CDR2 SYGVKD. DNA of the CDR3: TGTGCCATCAGTGTGGGATTAGACGGGGAGGGCAATCAGCCCCAGCATTTT. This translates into CAISVGLDGEGNQPQHF.

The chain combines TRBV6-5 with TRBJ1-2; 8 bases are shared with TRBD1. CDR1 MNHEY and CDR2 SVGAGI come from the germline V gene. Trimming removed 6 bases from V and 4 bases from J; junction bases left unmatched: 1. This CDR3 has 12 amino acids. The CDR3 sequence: CASRGTGYGYTF. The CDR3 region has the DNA TGTGCCAGCAGGGGGACAGGCTATGGCTACACCTTC.

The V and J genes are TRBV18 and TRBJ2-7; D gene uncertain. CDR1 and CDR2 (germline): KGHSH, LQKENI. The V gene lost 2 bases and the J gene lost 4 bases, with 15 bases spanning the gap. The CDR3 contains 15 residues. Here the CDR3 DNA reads TGTGCCAGCTCACCAGGGCGGCAGAGATTTTACGAGCAGTACTTC. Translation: CASSPGRQRFYEQYF.

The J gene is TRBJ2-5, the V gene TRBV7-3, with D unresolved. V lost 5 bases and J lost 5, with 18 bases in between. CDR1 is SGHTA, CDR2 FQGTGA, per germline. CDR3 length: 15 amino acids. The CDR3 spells CASSLRLDREETQYF. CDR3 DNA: TGTGCCAGCAGCCTACGACTGGACCGAGAGGAGACCCAGTACTTC.

The CDR3 DNA reads TGCGCCAGCTCAACAGCGGGAAATCAGCCCCAGCATTTT. Protein: CASSTAGNQPQHF. The rearrangement uses TRBV5-1 and TRBJ1-5; D is unresolved. V lost 7 bases and J 4 bases, leaving 12 bases between the germline ends. Germline V gene lookup returns CDR1 SGHRS and CDR2 YFSETQ. The CDR3 consists of 13 residues.

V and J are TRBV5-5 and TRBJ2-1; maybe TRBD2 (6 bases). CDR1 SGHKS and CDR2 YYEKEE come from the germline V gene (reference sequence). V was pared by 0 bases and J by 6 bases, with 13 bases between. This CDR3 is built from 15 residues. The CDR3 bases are TGTGCCAGCAGCTTGGGCGTCGGGAGAGGCAATGAGCAGTTCTTC. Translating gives CASSLGVGRGNEQFF.

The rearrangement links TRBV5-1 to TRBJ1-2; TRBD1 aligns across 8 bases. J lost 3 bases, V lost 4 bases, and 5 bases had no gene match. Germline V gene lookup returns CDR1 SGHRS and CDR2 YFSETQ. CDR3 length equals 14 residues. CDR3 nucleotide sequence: TGCGCCAGCAGCGGTGGGACAGGTGACTATGGCTACACCTTC. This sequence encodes CASSGGTGDYGYTF.

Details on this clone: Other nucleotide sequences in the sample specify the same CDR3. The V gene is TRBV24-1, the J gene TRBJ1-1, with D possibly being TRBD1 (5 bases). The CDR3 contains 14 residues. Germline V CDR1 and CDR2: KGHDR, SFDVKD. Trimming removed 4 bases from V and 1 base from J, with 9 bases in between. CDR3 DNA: TGTGCCACCAGTGACGGGACGGAGAACACTGAAGCTTTCTTT. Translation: CATSDGTENTEAFF.

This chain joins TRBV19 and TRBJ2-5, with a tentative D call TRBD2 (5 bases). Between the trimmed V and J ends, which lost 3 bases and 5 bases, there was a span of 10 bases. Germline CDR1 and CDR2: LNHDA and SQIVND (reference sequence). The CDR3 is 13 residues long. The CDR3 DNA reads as TGTGCCAGTAGTATGCGGGTCAGGGAGACCCAGTACTTC. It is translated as CASSMRVRETQYF.

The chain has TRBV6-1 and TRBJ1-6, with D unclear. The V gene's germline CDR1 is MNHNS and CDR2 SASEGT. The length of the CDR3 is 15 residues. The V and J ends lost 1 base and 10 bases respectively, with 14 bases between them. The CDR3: CASSEVTFRRSPLHF. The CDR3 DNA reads TGTGCCAGCAGTGAAGTTACGTTTCGGAGGTCACCCCTCCACTTT.

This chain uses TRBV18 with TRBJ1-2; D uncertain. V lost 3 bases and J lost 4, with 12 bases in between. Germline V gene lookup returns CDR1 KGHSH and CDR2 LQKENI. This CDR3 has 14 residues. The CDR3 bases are TGTGCCAGCTCACCTGGGTACCAGGTCTATGGCTACACCTTC. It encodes CASSPGYQVYGYTF.